This record looks at one T cell receptor beta chain sequence and its context. There are a few counts of this clone. This receptor's antigen is unknown. Within one base of it there is no much larger clone, and no base qualities were kept. TCRbeta CDR3 regions were amplified from genomic DNA by means of the immunoSEQ Assay, a bias-controlled multiplex PCR. From the authors' description of their analysis: The number of nucleated cells in each sample was estimated from the amplification of reference gene primers within the assay. To quantify the absolute abundance of each unique TCRbeta CDR3 rearrangement, sequence reads were collapsed and filtered. Productive Simpson clonality was computed per sample as the square root of Simpson's diversity index over productive rearrangements. Held by TCRdb, this immuneACCESS table contains in-frame sequences only and omits some clones. Under half of the omission traces to an unresolved V gene where checked; the cause of the rest is unknown. The V and J calls and clone size are taken from that table; D and trimming were inferred from the DNA. The sample table shows some 300,000 clones, and approximately 86% are seen once. 1% to 1.5% of the sample goes to the ten largest clones.

These data originate in a study of blood T cell repertoires in COVID-19 (dated by TCRdb to the early 2020s). For context, the study as a whole: Samples covering the acute and convalescent phases of COVID-19 were provided by collaborators in the United States, Italy and Spain. The prospective study material was composed of cDNA or gDNA derived from T cells, B-cell-depleted T cells, or PBMCs. The dataset comprised deeply sampled blood TCRbeta repertoires from subjects exposed to, actively infected with, or recovered from COVID-19. A freely available public database, intended as a resource for researchers studying the immune response to SARS-CoV-2, is where the repertoires were released. Samples came from the ongoing ImmuneRACE study (first 160 participants) plus 1,254 subjects from 6 global collaborators. Nearly every sample came with metadata listing a de-identified subject ID, COVID-19 status, age in years and sex. Where available, HLA class I and class II types were obtained from metadata supplied by the sample provider rather than from assay-based typing.

The CDR3 covers 15 residues, taking in both the cysteine and the phenylalanine. Of all the DNA, just the CDR3 is kept, 45 bases in frame from base 1. Via the germline V gene, CDR1 is ENHRY and CDR2 SYGVKD. For this chain, trimming is 0 bases at the V end and 3 bases at the J end, and the number of junction bases without a gene match is 2. Results the study describes overall, beyond this receptor: The amount of clinical and demographic metadata varied by source and participant and was provided uncurated.

Collaborating institutions collected whole blood in K2EDTA tubes following their own protocols. For TCRbeta analysis, collaborators shipped samples in one of three forms: frozen whole blood, isolated PBMCs, or DNA extracted from either of those sample types. The sequenced sample consisted of peripheral blood. This receptor was taken from an older man with acute or convalescent COVID-19. The sequence links TRBV10-3 to TRBJ2-3, and TRBD2 aligns with 8 junction nucleotides. The nucleotide sequence reads TGTGCCATCAGTGAGTCCGGGGGGGAGACAGATACGCAGTATTTT. The translation is CAISESGGETDTQYF.